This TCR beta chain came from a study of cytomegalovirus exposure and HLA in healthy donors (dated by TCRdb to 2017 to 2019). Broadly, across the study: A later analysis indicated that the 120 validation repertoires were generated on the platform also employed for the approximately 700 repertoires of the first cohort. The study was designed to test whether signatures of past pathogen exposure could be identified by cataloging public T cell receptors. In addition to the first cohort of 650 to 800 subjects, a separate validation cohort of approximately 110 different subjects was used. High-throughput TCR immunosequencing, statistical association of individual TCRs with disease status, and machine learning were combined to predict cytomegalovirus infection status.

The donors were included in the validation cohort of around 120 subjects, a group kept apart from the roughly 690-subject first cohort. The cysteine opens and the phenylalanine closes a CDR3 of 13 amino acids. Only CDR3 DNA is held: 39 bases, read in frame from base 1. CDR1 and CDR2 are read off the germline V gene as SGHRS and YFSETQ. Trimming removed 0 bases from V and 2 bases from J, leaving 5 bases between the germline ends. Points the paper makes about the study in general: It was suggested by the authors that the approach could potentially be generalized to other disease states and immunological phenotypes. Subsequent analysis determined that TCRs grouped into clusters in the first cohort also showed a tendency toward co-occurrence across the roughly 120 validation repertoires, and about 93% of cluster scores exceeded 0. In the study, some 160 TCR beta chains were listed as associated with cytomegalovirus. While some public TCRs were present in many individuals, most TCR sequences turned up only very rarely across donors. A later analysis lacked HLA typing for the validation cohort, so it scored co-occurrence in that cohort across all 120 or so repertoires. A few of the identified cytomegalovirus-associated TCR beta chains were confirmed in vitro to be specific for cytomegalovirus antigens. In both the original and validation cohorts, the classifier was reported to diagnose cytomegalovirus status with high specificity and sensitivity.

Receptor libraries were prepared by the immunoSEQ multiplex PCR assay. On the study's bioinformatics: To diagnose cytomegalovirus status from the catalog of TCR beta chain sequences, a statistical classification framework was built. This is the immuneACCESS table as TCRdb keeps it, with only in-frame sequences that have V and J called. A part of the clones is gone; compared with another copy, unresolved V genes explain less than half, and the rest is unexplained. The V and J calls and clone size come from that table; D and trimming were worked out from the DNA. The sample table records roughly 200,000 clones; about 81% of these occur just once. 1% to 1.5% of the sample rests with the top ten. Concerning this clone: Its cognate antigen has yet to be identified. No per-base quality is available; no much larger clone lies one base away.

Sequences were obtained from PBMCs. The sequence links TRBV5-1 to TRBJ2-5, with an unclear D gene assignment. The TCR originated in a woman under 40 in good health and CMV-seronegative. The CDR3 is CASSLVSQETQYF. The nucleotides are TGCGCCAGCAGCTTGGTGAGTCAAGAGACCCAGTACTTC. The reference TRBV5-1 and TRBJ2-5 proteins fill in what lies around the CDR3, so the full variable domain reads KAGVTQTPRYLIKTRGQQVTLSCSPISGHRSVSWYQQTPGQGLQFLFEYFSETQRNKGNFPGRFSGRQFSNSRSEMNVSTLELGDSALYLCASSLVSQETQYFGPGTRLLVL.